This TCR beta chain was obtained from a study of radiotherapy plus CTLA-4 blockade in lung cancer (dated by TCRdb to between 2017 and 2018). As for the study more broadly: Among the enrolled patients, 18% had an objective response, and 25% to 35% reached disease control.

Points the paper makes about the study in general: The strongest predictors of response were reported to be early dynamic shifts in blood T cell clones along with a rise in serum interferon-beta following radiation. After treatment with radiotherapy and ipilimumab, TCR clones that came from tumors expanded in the peripheral blood.

With regard to this clone: What antigen it recognizes has not been identified. No much larger clone is present one base from it, and per-base qualities are unavailable.

Library creation used the immunoSEQ multiplex PCR assay. TCRdb obtained this table from immuneACCESS and retained in-frame rearrangements with V and J assigned. These tables miss some clones; where compared with another copy, unresolved V genes account for less than half of the shortfall, and the remainder is unexplained. Here the sample has about 84,000 clones; 60% to 80% occur a single time. Roughly an eighth of the sample belongs to the ten largest clones. Focal radiation therapy combined with CTLA-4 blockade (ipilimumab) was tested in patients with chemo-refractory metastatic non-small-cell lung cancer. V and J lose 0 bases and 5 bases, and a span of 8 bases separates them. Based on the germline V gene, the CDR1 and CDR2 sequences are SGHRS and YFSETQ. The cysteine opens and the phenylalanine closes a CDR3 of 14 amino acids. Only the CDR3 DNA is retained, 42 bases long and in frame from the first base.

The clonotype was recovered from a human donor with non-small cell lung cancer that progressed on radiotherapy plus ipilimumab. The rearrangement combines TRBV5-1 with TRBJ1-4; no D gene is confidently identified. The sample in question was peripheral blood, obtained from a patient treated with radiotherapy plus ipilimumab. The CDR3 protein: CASSLESGNEKLFF. The DNA sequence is given as TGCGCCAGCAGCTTGGAATCCGGGAATGAAAAACTGTTTTTT.